Listed below are T cell receptor beta chains from one sample, sequenced in a study of beta chain features in type 1 diabetes. The table came from immunoSEQ multiplex PCR; TCRdb's copy has only in-frame clones and leaves some out. Of about 930,000 clones in the sample, around a sixth were seen once. What was sequenced was naive CD4+ T cells from blood. The receptors were gathered from a woman between 18 and 29 years old in good health. The CDR3 runs from the conserved cysteine through the conserved F or W.

TRBV7-9	TRBJ2-7	14	CASSAFGRAYEQYF
TRBV15	TRBJ1-3	15	CATSDRRASGNTIYF
TRBV9	TRBJ2-1	19	CASSVVGGGTSGMYNEQFF
TRBV4-3	TRBJ2-1	15	CASSQEKGSYNEQFF
TRBV9	TRBJ2-2	13	CASSKANTGELFF
TRBV29-1	TRBJ2-7	12	CSLPGPPYEQYF
TRBV15	TRBJ2-1	13	CATSREEGQVPFF
TRBV7-9	TRBJ1-2	16	CASSLNSDRASDGYTF
TRBV29-1	TRBJ2-3	13	CSVSSGITDTQYF
TRBV27	TRBJ2-1	15	CASSKGLALNNEQFF
TRBV7-3	TRBJ2-7	15	CASSLGTGSFYEQYF
TRBV6-6	TRBJ1-5	14	CASSFGGRGQPQHF
TRBV7-2	TRBJ1-3	16	CASSFPQGASGNTIYF
TRBV10-3	TRBJ1-1	12	CAIGSGEKEAFF
TRBV7-2	TRBJ2-7	11	CASSEDYEQYF
TRBV27	TRBJ1-5	15	CASSPLSGSNQPQHF
TRBV7-7	TRBJ2-1	15	CASSLGGTGSNEQFF
TRBV11-2	TRBJ2-1	18	CASSSRSVAVRWGSEQFF
TRBV7-2	TRBJ2-1	14	CASSFVGGAREQFF
TRBV15	TRBJ2-3	16	CATSRDRGGRTDTQYF
TRBV5-4	TRBJ1-4	14	CASSLDSTNEKLFF
TRBV9	TRBJ2-1	16	CASSVSPLRRGNEQFF
TRBV9	TRBJ2-3	16	CASSVDPAPGTDTQYF
TRBV9	TRBJ2-3	15	CASSPIAWGTDTQYF
TRBV4-2	TRBJ2-7	15	CASSQDRDRLSEQYF
TRBV5-1	TRBJ2-1	14	CASSPPTSGNEQFF
TRBV7-9	TRBJ1-1	15	CASSRQVTQVTEAFF
TRBV6-6	TRBJ2-7	14	CASSFSGSSYEQYF
TRBV29-1	TRBJ2-1	18	CSVDRDSGTYGVDNEQFF
TRBV5-1	TRBJ2-1	16	CASSTNAGTSGRGQFF
TRBV14	TRBJ1-4	13	CASSLGTYEKLFF
TRBV10-3	TRBJ1-5	14	CAIGQAADLTPQHF
TRBV6-5	TRBJ2-1	15	CASRSGTGVFNEQFF
TRBV7-3	TRBJ2-1	13	CASSYRDSNEQFF
TRBV9	TRBJ2-3	14	CASKRGPSTDTQYF
TRBV7-9	TRBJ1-1	13	CASSLIPGTEAFF
TRBV7-9	TRBJ2-2	12	CASRPNTGELFF
TRBV5-1	TRBJ2-1	18	CASGPAAGGSGAYNEQFF
TRBV7-9	TRBJ2-1	16	CASSSKREGSWYEQFF
TRBV14	TRBJ2-1	14	CASSQASGGSEQFF
TRBV2	TRBJ2-3	15	CASNGLAGGSGTQYF
TRBV7-2	TRBJ2-3	15	CASSLARQGQDTQYF
TRBV11-2	TRBJ2-7	14	CASRYRGGDYEQYF
TRBV5-1	TRBJ2-5	13	CASSSSGGWTQYF
TRBV7-2	TRBJ2-7	16	CASSPQGRSGRGEQYF
TRBV6-1	TRBJ2-2	14	CASSEGLSTGELFF
TRBV18	TRBJ1-5	16	CASSLSTVSSNQPQHF
TRBV5-4	TRBJ2-4	16	CASSRGLRDSKNIQYF
TRBV19	TRBJ1-5	13	CATTGLSLQPQHF
TRBV10-3	TRBJ2-2	14	CAISDLGGSGELFF
TRBV29-1	.	14	CSVAVSGGPYEQYF
TRBV6-6	TRBJ2-2	15	CASRRGTADTGELFF